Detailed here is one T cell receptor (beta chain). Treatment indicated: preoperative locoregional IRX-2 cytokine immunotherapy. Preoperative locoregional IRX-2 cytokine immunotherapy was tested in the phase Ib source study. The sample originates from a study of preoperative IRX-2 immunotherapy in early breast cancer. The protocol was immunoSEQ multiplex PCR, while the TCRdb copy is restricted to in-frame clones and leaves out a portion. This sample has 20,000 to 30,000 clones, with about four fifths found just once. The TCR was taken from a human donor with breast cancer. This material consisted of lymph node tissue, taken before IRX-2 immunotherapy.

The CDR3 nucleotides read TGTGCCAGTAGTATACAGGCTAGCGGGGGAACAGATACGCAGTATTTT. The encoded protein is CASSIQASGGTDTQYF. The chain links TRBV19 to TRBJ2-3; 10 bases match TRBD2. The junction had 5 bases not matched to a gene; V was cut back by 2 bases and J by 3 bases. CDR1 LNHDA and CDR2 SQIVND come from the germline V gene (reference sequence). The CDR3 extends over 16 amino acids.